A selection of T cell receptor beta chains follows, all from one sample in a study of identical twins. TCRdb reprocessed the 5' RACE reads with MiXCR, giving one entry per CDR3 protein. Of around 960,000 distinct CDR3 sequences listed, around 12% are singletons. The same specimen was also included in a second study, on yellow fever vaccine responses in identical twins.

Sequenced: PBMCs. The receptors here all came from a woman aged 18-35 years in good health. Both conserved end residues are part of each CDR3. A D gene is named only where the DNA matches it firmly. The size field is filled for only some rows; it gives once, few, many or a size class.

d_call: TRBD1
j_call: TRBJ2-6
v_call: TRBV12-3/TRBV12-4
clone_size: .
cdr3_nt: TGTGCCAGTTGTTCCGGGACAGGACTCTCTGGGGCCAACGTCCTGACTTTC
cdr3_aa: CASCSGTGLSGANVLTF

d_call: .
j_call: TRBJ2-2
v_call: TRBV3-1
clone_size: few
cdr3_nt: TGTGCCAGCAGCTCCGGGACTGCAACCGGGGAGCTGTTTTTT
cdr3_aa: CASSSGTATGELFF

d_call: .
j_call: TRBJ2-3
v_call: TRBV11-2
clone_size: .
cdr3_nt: TGTGCCAGCAGCCTAGGGGGGGCGGGAGCCCCCACAGATACGCAGTATTTT
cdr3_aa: CASSLGGAGAPTDTQYF

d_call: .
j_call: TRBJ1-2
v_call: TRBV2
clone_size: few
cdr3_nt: TGTGCCAGCAGTGACTGGCAACACAACTATGGCTACACCTTC
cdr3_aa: CASSDWQHNYGYTF

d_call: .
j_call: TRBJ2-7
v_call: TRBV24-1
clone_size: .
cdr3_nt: TGTGCCACCAGTGATTCCGGTCATTCGGGGGAGCAGTACTTC
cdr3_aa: CATSDSGHSGEQYF

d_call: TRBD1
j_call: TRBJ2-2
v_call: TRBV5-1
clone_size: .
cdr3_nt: TGCGCCAGCAGCTTGGAGGGACAGGGCCGCACCGGGGAGCTGTTTTTT
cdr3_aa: CASSLEGQGRTGELFF

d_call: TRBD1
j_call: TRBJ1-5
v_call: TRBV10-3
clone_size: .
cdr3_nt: TGTGCCATCAGTGAGGGACAGGGCGGCAATCAGCCCCAGCATTTT
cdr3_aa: CAISEGQGGNQPQHF

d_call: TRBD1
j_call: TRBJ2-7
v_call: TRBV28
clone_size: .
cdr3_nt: TGTGCCAGCAGTGAGACAGGGGTCTCCTACGAGCAGTACTTC
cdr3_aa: CASSETGVSYEQYF

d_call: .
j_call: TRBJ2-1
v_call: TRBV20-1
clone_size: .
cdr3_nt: TGCAGTGCTAGCAGGGACCACAATGAGCAGTTCTTC
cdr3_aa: CSASRDHNEQFF

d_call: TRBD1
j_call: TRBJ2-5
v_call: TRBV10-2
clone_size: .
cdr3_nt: TGCGCCAGCAACGCGGCAGGGGGCTTGGGAGAGACCCAGTACTTC
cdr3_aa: CASNAAGGLGETQYF

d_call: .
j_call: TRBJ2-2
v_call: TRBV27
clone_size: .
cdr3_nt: TGTGCCAGCAGTCCCCTACTTAGCACCGGGGAGCTGTTTTTT
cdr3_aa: CASSPLLSTGELFF

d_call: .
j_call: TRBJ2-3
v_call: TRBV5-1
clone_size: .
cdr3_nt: TGCGCCAGCAGCTTGGCCCTGGGACTGGGGGATACGCAGTATTTT
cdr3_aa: CASSLALGLGDTQYF

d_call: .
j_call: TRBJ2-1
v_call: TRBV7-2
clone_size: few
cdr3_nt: TGTGCCAGCAGCCCTATTCCGAGCTCCTACAATGAGCAGTTCTTC
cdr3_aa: CASSPIPSSYNEQFF

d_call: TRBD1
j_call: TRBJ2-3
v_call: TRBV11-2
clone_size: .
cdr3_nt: TGTGCCAGCCAACAGGGGGTTAGGACAGATACGCAGTATTTT
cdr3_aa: CASQQGVRTDTQYF

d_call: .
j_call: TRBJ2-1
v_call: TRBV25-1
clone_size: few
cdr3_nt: TGTGCCAGCAGTGTAGCAGGGGGGTCCCATGAGCAGTTCTTC
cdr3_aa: CASSVAGGSHEQFF

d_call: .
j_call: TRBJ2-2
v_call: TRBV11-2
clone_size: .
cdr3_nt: TGTGCCAGCAGCGAGACAGTGCTGGGGACCGGGGAGCTGTTTTTT
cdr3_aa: CASSETVLGTGELFF

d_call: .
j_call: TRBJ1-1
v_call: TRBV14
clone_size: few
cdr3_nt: TGTGCCAGCAGCCAAGTAACGGAGAACACTGAAGCTTTCTTT
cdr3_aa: CASSQVTENTEAFF

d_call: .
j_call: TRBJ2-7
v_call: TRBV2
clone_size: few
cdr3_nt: TGTGCCAGCTACGCGGTTTACTACGAGCAGTACTTC
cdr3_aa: CASYAVYYEQYF

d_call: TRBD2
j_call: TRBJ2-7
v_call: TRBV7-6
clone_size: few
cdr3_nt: TGTGCCAGCAGCCCAGGACTAGCGGGACTACTTGAGCAGTACTTC
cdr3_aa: CASSPGLAGLLEQYF

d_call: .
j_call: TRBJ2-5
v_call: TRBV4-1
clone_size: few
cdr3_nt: TGCGCCAGCAGCCAAGATAGGGGGAACATCCAACCTCAAGAGACCCAGTACTTC
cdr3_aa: CASSQDRGNIQPQETQYF

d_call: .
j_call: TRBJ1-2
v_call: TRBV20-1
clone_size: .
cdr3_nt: TGCAGTGCTAGAGAGGACGTTAAGCTCTCGGACACCTTC
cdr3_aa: CSAREDVKLSDTF

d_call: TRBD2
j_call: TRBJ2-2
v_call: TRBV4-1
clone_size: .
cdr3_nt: TGCGCCAGCAGCCAAGATGTGGTAGCGGGAGCCACCGGGGAGCTGTTTTTT
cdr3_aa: CASSQDVVAGATGELFF

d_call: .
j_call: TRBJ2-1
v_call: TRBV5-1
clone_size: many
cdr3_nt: TGCGCCAGCGCAATGGGCCGCTACAATGAGCAGTTCTTC
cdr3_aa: CASAMGRYNEQFF

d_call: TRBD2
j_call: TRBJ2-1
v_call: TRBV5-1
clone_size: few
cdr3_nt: TGCGCCAGCAGTGAAGGACTAGCATGGAATGAGCAGTTCTTC
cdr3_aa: CASSEGLAWNEQFF

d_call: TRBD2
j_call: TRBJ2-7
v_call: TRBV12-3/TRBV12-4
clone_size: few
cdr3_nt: TGTGCCAGCAGTTTAAAGGCGGGAGGGCACGAGCAGTACTTC
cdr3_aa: CASSLKAGGHEQYF

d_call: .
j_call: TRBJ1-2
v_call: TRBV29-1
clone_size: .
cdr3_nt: TGCAGCGTTGGATCCGGCTACGGCTACACCTTC
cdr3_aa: CSVGSGYGYTF

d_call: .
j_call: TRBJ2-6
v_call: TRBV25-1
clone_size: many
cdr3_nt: TGTGCCAGCAGTGAAACAGCCCGACACTCTGGGCCAACCAACGTCCTGACTTTC
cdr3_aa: CASSETARHSGPTNVLTF

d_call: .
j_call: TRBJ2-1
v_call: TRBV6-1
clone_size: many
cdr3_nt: TGTGCCAGCAGTGGGGGAGCTCAGCGGCTAGTCTACAATGAGCAGTTCTTC
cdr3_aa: CASSGGAQRLVYNEQFF

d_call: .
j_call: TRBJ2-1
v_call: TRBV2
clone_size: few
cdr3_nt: TGTGCCATACGCAGAACAGGAAGCTCCTACAATGAGCAGTTCTTC
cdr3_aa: CAIRRTGSSYNEQFF

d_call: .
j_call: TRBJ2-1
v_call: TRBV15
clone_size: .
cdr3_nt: TGTGCCACCAGCAGAGGTACACAGGTAACTTACAATGAGCAGTTCTTC
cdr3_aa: CATSRGTQVTYNEQFF

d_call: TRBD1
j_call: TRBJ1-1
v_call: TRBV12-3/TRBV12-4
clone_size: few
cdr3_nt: TGTGCCATTACACCGGGACAGGGAATTGAAGCTTTCTTT
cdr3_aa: CAITPGQGIEAFF

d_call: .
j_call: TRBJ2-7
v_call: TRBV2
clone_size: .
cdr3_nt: TGTGCCAGCAGTGCGGTGGTAGCGGAGAGCTCCTACGAGCAGTACTTC
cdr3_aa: CASSAVVAESSYEQYF

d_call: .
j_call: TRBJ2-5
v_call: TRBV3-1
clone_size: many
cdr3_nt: TGTGCCAGCAGCCCGACGGGATTTGAGACCCAGTACTTC
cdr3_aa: CASSPTGFETQYF

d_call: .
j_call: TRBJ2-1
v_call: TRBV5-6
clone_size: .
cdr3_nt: TGTGCCAGCAGCTGGGGATATGAGCAGTTCTTC
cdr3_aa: CASSWGYEQFF

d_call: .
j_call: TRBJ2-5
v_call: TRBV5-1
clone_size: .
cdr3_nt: TGCGCCAGCAGCCCCGGGGGCGGGATTCAAGAGACCCAGTACTTC
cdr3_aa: CASSPGGGIQETQYF

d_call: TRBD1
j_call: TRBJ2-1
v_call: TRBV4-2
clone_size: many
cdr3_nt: TGTGCCAGCAGCCAACAGGGACAGGGGTCCTACAATGAGCAGTTCTTC
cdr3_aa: CASSQQGQGSYNEQFF

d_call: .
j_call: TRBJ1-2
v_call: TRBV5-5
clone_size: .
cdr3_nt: TGTGCCAGCAGCTTGGGGACAGAGAACTATGGCTACACCTTC
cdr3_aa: CASSLGTENYGYTF

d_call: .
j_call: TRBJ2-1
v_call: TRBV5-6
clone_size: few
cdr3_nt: TGTGCCAGCAGCGTAGAAAGCAATGAGCAGTTCTTC
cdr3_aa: CASSVESNEQFF

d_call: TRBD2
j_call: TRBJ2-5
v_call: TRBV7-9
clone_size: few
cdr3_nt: TGTGCCAGCAGCAAAGGTGGCGGGAGTGAGACCCAGTACTTC
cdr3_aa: CASSKGGGSETQYF

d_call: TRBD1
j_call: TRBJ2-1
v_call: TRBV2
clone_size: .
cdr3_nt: TGTGCCAGCAGTCTAAGACCGGGACAGGATTGGCAGTTCTTC
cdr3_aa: CASSLRPGQDWQFF

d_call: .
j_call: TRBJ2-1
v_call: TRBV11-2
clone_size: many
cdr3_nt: TGTGCCAGCAGCTTTTCGGGTTACAATGAGCAGTTCTTC
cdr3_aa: CASSFSGYNEQFF

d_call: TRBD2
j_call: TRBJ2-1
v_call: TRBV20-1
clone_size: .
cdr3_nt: TGCAGTGCTATAGCGGGCCCGAGCTCCTACAATGAGCAGTTCTTC
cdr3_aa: CSAIAGPSSYNEQFF

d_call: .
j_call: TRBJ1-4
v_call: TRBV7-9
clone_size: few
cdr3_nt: TGTGCCAGCAGCTTAGAAAGGGCGGGGGCTCGTGAAAAACTGTTTTTT
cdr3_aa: CASSLERAGAREKLFF

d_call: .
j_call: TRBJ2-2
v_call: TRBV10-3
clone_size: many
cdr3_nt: TGTGCCATCAGTGAAGGGACGGGTAACACCGGGGAGCTGTTTTTT
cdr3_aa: CAISEGTGNTGELFF

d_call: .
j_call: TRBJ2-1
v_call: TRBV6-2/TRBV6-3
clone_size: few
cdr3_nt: TGTGCCAGCACCCCTCGACCCGGACAAGAGCAGTTCTTC
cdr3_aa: CASTPRPGQEQFF

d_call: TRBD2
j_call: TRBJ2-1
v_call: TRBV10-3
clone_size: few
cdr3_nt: TGTGCCATCAGTGGGGCTAGCGGACACAATGAGCAGTTCTTC
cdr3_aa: CAISGASGHNEQFF

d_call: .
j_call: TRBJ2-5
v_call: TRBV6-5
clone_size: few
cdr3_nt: TGTGCCAGCAGTTACTCAGGGTACGGGGAGACCCAGTACTTC
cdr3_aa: CASSYSGYGETQYF

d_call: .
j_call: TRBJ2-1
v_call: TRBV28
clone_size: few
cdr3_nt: TGTGCCAGCAGTTTAAGGGCTCTAGTCGATGAGCAGTTCTTC
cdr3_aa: CASSLRALVDEQFF

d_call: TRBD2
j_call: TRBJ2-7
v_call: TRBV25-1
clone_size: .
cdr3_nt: TGTGCCAGCAGTGAATCGGAAAGCGGGAGAGGCTACGAGCAGTACTTC
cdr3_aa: CASSESESGRGYEQYF

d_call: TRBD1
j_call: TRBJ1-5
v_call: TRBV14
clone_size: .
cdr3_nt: TGTGCCAGCAGTGCTGGGGCTCAGGGGGCAGGTTATAGCAATCAGCCCCAGCATTTT
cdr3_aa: CASSAGAQGAGYSNQPQHF

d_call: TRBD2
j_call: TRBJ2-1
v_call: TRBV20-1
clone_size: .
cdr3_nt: TGCAGTGCTAGGGCTAGCGGGGTCTTCTACAATGAGCAGTTCTTC
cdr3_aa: CSARASGVFYNEQFF

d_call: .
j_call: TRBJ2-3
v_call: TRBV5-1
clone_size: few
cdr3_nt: TGCGCCAGCAGCTTGGAAATAGGCCGGAGCACAGATACGCAGTATTTT
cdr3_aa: CASSLEIGRSTDTQYF

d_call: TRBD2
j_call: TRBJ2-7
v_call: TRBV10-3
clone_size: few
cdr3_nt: TGTGCCACTACACTAGCGGGAGGGCCTGGCAACGAGCAGTACTTC
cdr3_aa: CATTLAGGPGNEQYF

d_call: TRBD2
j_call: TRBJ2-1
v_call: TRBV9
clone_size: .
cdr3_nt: TGTGCCAGCAGCGTAGGCATCGCGGGAGGCGAGCAGTTCTTC
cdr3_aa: CASSVGIAGGEQFF

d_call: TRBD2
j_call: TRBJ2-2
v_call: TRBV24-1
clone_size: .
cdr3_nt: TGTGCCACCACCCAAGGGAGCGGGAGGAGCGGGGAGCTGTTTTTT
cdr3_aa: CATTQGSGRSGELFF

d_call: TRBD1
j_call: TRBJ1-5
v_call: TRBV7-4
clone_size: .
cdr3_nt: TGTGCCAGCAGCCTCCGGGACAGGGGCCAACAGCCCCAGCATTTT
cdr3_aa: CASSLRDRGQQPQHF

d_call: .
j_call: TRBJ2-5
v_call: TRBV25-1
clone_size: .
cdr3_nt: TGTGCCAGCAGTGATGTACAGTTTTTGGGTTCGGAGACCCAGTACTTC
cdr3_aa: CASSDVQFLGSETQYF